A selection of T cell receptor beta chains follows, all from one sample in a study of cytomegalovirus exposure and HLA in healthy donors. The repertoire was sequenced with immunoSEQ multiplex PCR; TCRdb's copy has only in-frame clones and lacks some. The table lists 150,000 to 200,000 clones, 79% of them singletons. Sequenced sample: PBMCs. Receptor source: a woman in her 50s in good health and CMV-seronegative. Both conserved end residues are part of each CDR3. The D gene is left open where the match is weak. Clone size is not always given. Where it is, it says once, few, many or a class for expanded clones.

>TRBD2|19|TRBJ2-3|TRBV9|NA
CASSWGSGGAGSSTDTQYF
TGTGCCAGCAGCTGGGGGAGCGGGGGGGCCGGAAGCAGCACAGATACGCAGTATTTT
>TRBD2|16|TRBJ2-1|TRBV6-5|once
CASSWGGSKSYNEQFF
TGTGCCAGCAGTTGGGGCGGGAGTAAGTCCTACAATGAGCAGTTCTTC
>TRBD2|15|TRBJ2-1|TRBV5-4|NA
CASSLGAGSYNEQFF
TGTGCCAGCAGCTTGGGAGCGGGGTCCTACAATGAGCAGTTCTTC
>TRBD1|15|TRBJ1-4|TRBV7-9|NA
CASNPGTATNEKLFF
TGTGCCAGCAACCCCGGGACAGCAACTAATGAAAAACTGTTTTTT
>NA|16|TRBJ1-3|TRBV7-9|once
CSSSLASHNSGNTIYF
TGTTCCAGCAGCTTAGCGTCACACAACTCTGGAAACACCATATATTTT
>NA|15|TRBJ1-2|TRBV19|NA
CASSGRDGYNYGYTF
TGTGCCAGTAGCGGGCGGGACGGTTATAACTATGGCTACACCTTC
>NA|13|TRBJ1-2|TRBV7-9|NA
CASSATGDYGYTF
TGTGCCAGCAGCGCCACAGGAGACTATGGCTACACCTTC
>NA|15|TRBJ1-6|TRBV10-3|NA
CAISESGQGNSPLHF
TGTGCCATCAGTGAGTCTGGGCAGGGTAATTCACCCCTCCACTTT
>TRBD1|15|TRBJ2-7|TRBV13|many
CASSPTGGASYEQYF
TGTGCCAGCAGCCCTACAGGGGGCGCGTCCTACGAGCAGTACTTC
>TRBD2|15|TRBJ2-2|TRBV6-5|NA
CASSYGAGGQGELFF
TGTGCCAGCAGTTACGGAGCGGGGGGGCAAGGGGAGCTGTTTTTT
>TRBD1|13|TRBJ2-7|TRBV27|NA
CASRGQGDYEQYF
TGTGCCAGCAGGGGACAGGGGGACTACGAGCAGTACTTC
>NA|18|TRBJ2-2|TRBV9|NA
CASKGGTLGVANTGELFF
TGTGCCAGCAAGGGGGGGACCCTTGGAGTGGCGAACACCGGGGAGCTGTTTTTT
>TRBD1|16|TRBJ1-1|TRBV5-1|NA
CASSLTTGTGNREAFF
TGCGCCAGCAGCTTAACGACCGGGACAGGGAATCGGGAAGCTTTCTTT
>NA|13|TRBJ2-7|TRBV5-4|NA
CASHSGNSYEQYF
TGTGCCAGTCACTCAGGGAATTCCTACGAGCAGTACTTC
>TRBD2|16|TRBJ2-2|TRBV15|NA
CATSRGTSGESGELFF
TGTGCCACCAGCAGAGGGACTAGCGGGGAGTCCGGGGAGCTGTTTTTT
>TRBD1|15|TRBJ1-2|TRBV28|NA
CASIPGTEINYGYTF
TGTGCCAGCATCCCCGGGACAGAGATTAACTATGGCTACACCTTC
>TRBD1|15|TRBJ2-3|TRBV7-3|few
CASSLTGVEGDTQYF
TGTGCCAGCAGCTTGACAGGGGTTGAAGGCGATACGCAGTATTTT
>NA|13|TRBJ1-1|TRBV6-6|NA
CASSQARNTEAFF
TGTGCCAGCAGTCAGGCACGGAACACTGAAGCTTTCTTT
>NA|14|TRBJ1-2|TRBV29-1|NA
CSVEGGGYLYGYTF
TGCAGCGTTGAAGGGGGGGGGTACCTCTATGGCTACACCTTC
>TRBD2|13|TRBJ2-5|TRBV5-1|NA
CASQAGVGETQYF
TGCGCCAGTCAGGCGGGGGTAGGGGAGACCCAGTACTTC
>NA|13|TRBJ2-7|TRBV4-3|NA
CASSQDRDCEQYF
TGCGCCAGCAGCCAAGACCGGGACTGTGAGCAGTACTTC
>NA|13|TRBJ2-3|TRBV10-3|NA
CAISSRGTDTQYF
TGTGCCATCAGTTCTAGAGGCACAGATACGCAGTATTTT
>TRBD2|13|TRBJ2-1|TRBV7-3|NA
CASSFGPGGEQFF
TGTGCCAGCAGCTTTGGACCGGGAGGGGAGCAGTTCTTC
>NA|12|TRBJ1-2|TRBV9|NA
CASSVGGGGYTF
TGTGCCAGCAGCGTAGGAGGGGGTGGCTACACCTTC
>NA|13|TRBJ1-1|TRBV18|NA
CASSSRQAREAFF
TGTGCCAGCTCATCCCGACAGGCCCGTGAAGCTTTCTTT
>NA|11|TRBJ1-5|TRBV6-5|NA
CASSYRQPQHF
TGTGCCAGCAGTTACCGGCAGCCCCAGCATTTT
>NA|15|TRBJ2-1|TRBV2|NA
CASTYGRGRSNEQFF
TGTGCCAGCACGTACGGGCGGGGCAGGAGCAATGAGCAGTTCTTC
>NA|13|TRBJ2-5|TRBV7-2|NA
CASSFYRSETQYF
TGTGCCAGCAGCTTTTACAGGAGCGAGACCCAGTACTTC
>TRBD1|14|TRBJ2-5|TRBV7-2|NA
CASIPAGGYGTQYF
TGTGCCAGCATCCCAGCAGGGGGCTACGGGACCCAGTACTTC
>NA|14|TRBJ2-7|TRBV21-1|NA
CASRVGGRRNEQYF
TGTGCCAGCAGGGTAGGAGGACGACGTAACGAGCAGTACTTC
>NA|14|TRBJ1-1|TRBV9|NA
CASSVQGQNTEAFF
TGTGCCAGCAGCGTACAGGGACAGAACACTGAAGCTTTCTTT
>NA|13|TRBJ1-2|TRBV11-2|NA
CASSPLEKGGYTF
TGTGCCAGCAGCCCCCTGGAGAAGGGGGGCTACACCTTC
>NA|16|TRBJ1-6|TRBV6-5|NA
CASSYEESSYNSPLHF
TGTGCCAGCAGTTACGAAGAGAGCTCCTATAATTCACCCCTCCACTTT